The next 5 T cell receptor beta chains were all read from a single sample in a study of cytomegalovirus exposure and HLA in healthy donors. Primers for the PCR totalled 60 Vbeta and 13 Jbeta. TCRdb keeps only in-frame clones here, not all; method: immunoSEQ multiplex PCR. The table has more than 80,000 clones, approximately 72% seen once; the top ten hold 2.5% to 3.5%. Sequencing input: PBMCs. The receptor source for this set is a female donor in good health and CMV-seropositive.

The J gene is TRBJ2-2, the V gene TRBV7-6; D might be TRBD2 (5 bases). The V and J ends lost 5 bases and 2 bases respectively, with 18 bases between them. The CDR3 loop spans 17 amino acids. The germline V gene has CDR1 SGHVS and CDR2 FNYEAQ. CDR3 coding DNA: TGTGCCAGCAGCCCGCGAGAGCGGAATAGAAACACCGGGGAGCTGTTTTTT. Its translation is CASSPRERNRNTGELFF.

The sample holds a few counts of this clone. This sequence joins TRBV4-3 and TRBJ1-1, with 8 bases aligning to TRBD1. V was pared by 1 base and J by 5 bases, with 9 bases of the junction left unmatched. This CDR3 is built from 16 residues. CDR1 is LGHNA, CDR2 YSLEER, per germline. CDR3 protein: CASSQGPSQGATEAFF. The CDR3 coding sequence is TGCGCCAGCAGCCAAGGTCCCTCGCAGGGGGCGACTGAAGCTTTCTTT.

This clone was seen a handful of times. The V gene is TRBV29-1, the J gene TRBJ1-2; D possibly corresponds to TRBD1 (5 bases). CDR1 and CDR2 (germline): SQVTM, ANQGSEA. Trimming took off 3 bases at V and 7 bases at J, with 15 bases between the two ends. The CDR3 runs to 13 residues. This CDR3 reads CSVEGIGRAGYTF. The CDR3 region has the DNA TGCAGCGTTGAGGGGATCGGCAGGGCTGGCTACACCTTC.

This clone was seen a handful of times. The same CDR3 arises from other DNA sequences in this sample as well. The chain links TRBV7-2 to TRBJ2-6, with 7 nucleotides matching TRBD1. The CDR3 covers 15 residues. V gave up 5 bases and J gave up 1 base; unmatched junction bases: 2. CDR1 and CDR2 from the germline V gene are SGHTA and FQGNSA. The CDR3 region has the DNA TGTGCCAGCAGCCCAGGGGGATCTGGGGCCAACGTCCTGACTTTC. As protein: CASSPGGSGANVLTF.

This clone occurred a few times. V is TRBV11-3 and J is TRBJ1-1; TRBD1 is a possible D gene (5 bases). The CDR3 totals 16 residues. Germline loops: CDR1 SGHNT, CDR2 YENEEA. Trimming took off 1 base at V and 1 base at J, with 13 bases between the two ends. The CDR3: CASSLGRGKGNTEAFF. CDR3 nucleotides: TGTGCCAGCAGCTTAGGGAGGGGTAAGGGGAACACTGAAGCTTTCTTT.